This is a list of T cell receptor beta chains from one sample in a study of control samples from healthy donors and cancer patients. Profiling relied on immunoSEQ multiplex PCR, and the TCRdb table lists in-frame clones only, not all of them. The data contain about 75,000 clones, 94% of them singletons. The sample was blood. The source is a woman between 40 and 55 years old in good health. Each CDR3 is given without its conserved first and last residue. Each record gives: J gene, V gene, CDR3 protein.

TRBJ2-3 | TRBV4-2 | ASSQTAQGSTDTQY
TRBJ2-3 | TRBV3-1/TRBV3-2 | ASSRAPGGATDTQY
TRBJ1-2 | TRBV18 | ASSPMEGTGYYGYT
TRBJ1-2 | TRBV9 | ASSVGVMRGYT
TRBJ1-1 | TRBV6-5 | ASSYQVGQLTEAF
TRBJ1-2 | TRBV20-1 | SGATYYGYT
TRBJ2-1 | TRBV4-2 | ASSQAPSGGDNEQF
TRBJ2-7 | TRBV29-1 | SVEPRGGEQY
TRBJ2-1 | TRBV6-1 | ASSEGGTLNNEQF
TRBJ1-2 | TRBV7-8 | ASSLAGPGGNYGYT
TRBJ2-5 | TRBV7-8 | ASTWGVPLQETQY
TRBJ2-6 | TRBV4-2 | ASSHDEGSGANVLT
TRBJ2-1 | TRBV5-4 | ASSLVSLNEQF
TRBJ2-5 | TRBV19 | ASSIWTNQETQY
TRBJ1-2 | TRBV29-1 | SFTPGYT
TRBJ1-1 | TRBV9 | ASSLRGGIPEAF
TRBJ1-1 | TRBV12-3/TRBV12-4 | ASSFETEAF
TRBJ2-1 | TRBV5-6 | ASSWDLELREGPNEQF
TRBJ2-3 | TRBV10-3 | AIKGAFSTDTQY
TRBJ2-5 | TRBV5-1 | ASSLVGSQETQY
TRBJ1-1 | TRBV9 | ASSVDVQDTEAF
TRBJ1-1 | TRBV13 | ASSFDRGDPEAF
TRBJ1-2 | TRBV5-1 | ASSLDRDGYT
TRBJ2-2 | TRBV5-1 | ASINAGELF
TRBJ1-4 | TRBV21-1 | ASSKETVLNEKLF
TRBJ1-5 | TRBV19 | ASAGTGGNQPQH
TRBJ1-5 | TRBV27 | ASKEDGPNQPQH